Each of the 27 T cell receptor beta chains below was sequenced from the same sample in a study of T cell responses to AZD1222 COVID-19 vaccine. Measured with immunoSEQ multiplex PCR; TCRdb has only the in-frame clones, and not every one. Of 95,000 to 100,000 clones in the sample, about 92% were seen once. This specimen was peripheral blood, taken on day 0 of AZD1222 vaccination. The receptors shown here come from an adult in good health.

V gene TRBV2 combines with J gene TRBJ2-7, with D possibly TRBD1 on 6 matching bases. V lost 5 bases and J lost 8, with 22 bases in between. Germline lookup yields CDR1 SNHLY and CDR2 FYNNEI. The CDR3 consists of 15 residues. The CDR3 nucleotides read TGTGCCAGCAGTTCCGGGACAACCGCTTTGAGGAAGCAGTACTTC. This codes for CASSSGTTALRKQYF.

This chain uses TRBV10-3 with TRBJ1-2; possibly TRBD1 for D (6 bases). Germline assignment: CDR1 ENHRY and CDR2 SYGVKD. The ends were cut back, 7 bases at V and 6 bases at J, with 18 bases in the middle. The CDR3 is made up of 14 amino acids. CDR3 nucleotides: TGTGCCATCACGAATGTTGGGGGCGGCGATGGCTACACCTTC. It specifies CAITNVGGGDGYTF.

The count of this clone is one. CDR3 in amino acids: CAITRGETQYF. Here the CDR3 DNA reads TGCGCCATAACTAGGGGAGAGACCCAGTACTTC. J is TRBJ2-5 and V is TRBV10-2; tentatively, D is TRBD1 or TRBD2 (5 bases each). The V gene lost 10 bases and the J gene lost 4 bases, with 10 bases spanning the gap. CDR3 length: 11 residues. From germline, CDR1 is WSHSY and CDR2 SAAADI.

The chain is built from TRBV29-1 and TRBJ2-5; 7 bases match TRBD1. Germline lookup yields CDR1 SQVTM and CDR2 ANQGSEA. The CDR3 is made up of 14 amino acids. V gave up 5 bases and J gave up 5 bases; unmatched junction bases: 11. In DNA, the CDR3 is TGCAGCGTTTATACAGACAGGGTAAAGGAGACCCAGTACTTC. Encoded protein: CSVYTDRVKETQYF.

Of note for this clone: The junction does not match germline at one end; this may be a read error. The chain joins TRBV28 to TRBJ2-3; the D is unclear. The germline V gene encodes CDR1 MDHEN and CDR2 SYDVKM. The CDR3 is 15 amino acids. CDR3 region: CASSLLAESADMQYF. The CDR3 DNA follows: TGTGCCAGCAGTTTATTAGCCGAGAGTGCAGATATGCAGTATTTT. The complete variable domain, with remaining parts taken from reference TRBV28 and TRBJ2-3, reads DVKVTQSSRYLVKRTGEKVFLECVQDMDHENMFWYRQDPGLGLRLIYFSYDVKMKEKGDIPEGYSVSREKKERFSLILESASTNQTSMYLCASSLLAESADMQYFGPGTRLTVL.

The sample holds a few counts of this clone. The chain uses TRBV5-4 and TRBJ1-2, with D perhaps TRBD1 (6 bases). The germline gives CDR1 SGHNT, CDR2 YYREEE (reference sequence). CDR3 size: 17 residues. Trimming removed 4 bases at V and 2 bases at J, with 21 bases between. The CDR3 protein is CASSPPVGGALNYGYTF. Here the CDR3 DNA reads TGTGCCAGCAGCCCACCGGTCGGGGGGGCGCTGAACTATGGCTACACCTTC. The complete variable domain, with remaining parts taken from reference TRBV5-4 and TRBJ1-2, reads ETGVTQSPTHLIKTRGQQVTLRCSSQSGHNTVSWYQQALGQGPQFIFQYYREEENGRGNFPPRFSGLQFPNYSSELNVNALELDDSALYLCASSPPVGGALNYGYTFGSGTRLTVV.

The chain is built from TRBV6-5 and TRBJ1-2, with a weak D call TRBD1 (6 bases). The ends were cut back, 3 bases at V and 7 bases at J, with 21 bases in the middle. CDR3 size: 16 residues. The germline V gene encodes CDR1 MNHEY and CDR2 SVGAGI. CDR3 DNA sequence: TGTGCCAGCAGTTATTCAGGGGCCAACCCCATCTCTGGCTACACCTTC. It encodes CASSYSGANPISGYTF.

This chain connects TRBV7-3 to TRBJ2-2, with 7 bases identical to TRBD2. Germline values: CDR1 SGHTA, CDR2 FQGTGA. V lost 0 bases and J lost 7; bases outside the gene matches: 17. The CDR3 sequence is 19 residues long. Here the CDR3 DNA reads TGTGCCAGCAGCTTAACGTCTTCGGCGGGAGCCGGCCAGGGCGGGGAGCTGTTTTTT. Translating gives CASSLTSSAGAGQGGELFF.

The chain uses TRBV6-5 and TRBJ2-7; D is unclear. The CDR3 contains 13 residues. V was trimmed by 5 bases and J by 4 bases, leaving 12 bases between them. Germline CDR1 and CDR2: MNHEY and SVGAGI. For the CDR3, the DNA is TGTGCCAGCAGTCCATACTCGGCGTACGAGCAGTACTTC. It encodes CASSPYSAYEQYF.

The J gene is TRBJ2-1, the V gene TRBV5-6; perhaps D is TRBD1 or TRBD2 (6 bases each). The CDR3 has 16 amino acids. Looked up from germline, CDR1 is SGHDT and CDR2 is YYEEEE. Trimming removed 4 bases at V and 0 bases at J, with 14 bases between. Here the CDR3 DNA reads TGTGCCAGCAGCCCCAGCGGAGGGGGCTCCTACAATGAGCAGTTCTTC. This sequence encodes CASSPSGGGSYNEQFF.

This chain uses TRBV12-3 or TRBV12-4 with TRBJ2-7; D perhaps matches TRBD1 (5 bases). The V end was cut by 0 bases, the J end by 4 bases, with 7 bases between. The CDR3 is made up of 13 amino acids. CDR3 nucleotides: TGTGCCAGCAGTTTAGCGGGGCGATACGAGCAGTACTTC. Amino acids: CASSLAGRYEQYF.

The chain links TRBV12-3 or TRBV12-4 to TRBJ1-6; tentative D call: TRBD1 (6 bases). V shed 5 bases and J shed 7 bases, with 9 bases lying between them. CDR3 length: 13 amino acids. As DNA, the CDR3 is TGTGCCAGCAGTACCGACAGGAATTCACCCCTCCACTTT. The encoded protein is CASSTDRNSPLHF.

CDR3 amino acids: CASSLGGRGSVLFTYNEQFF. Here the CDR3 DNA reads TGTGCCAGCAGCTTGGGGGGAAGGGGCTCGGTCCTGTTCACGTACAATGAGCAGTTCTTC. The chain is built from TRBV5-5 and TRBJ2-1; D is possibly TRBD1 (5 bases). The V end lost 0 bases, the J end lost 4 bases, and 26 bases lay between the germline ends. Germline CDR1 and CDR2: SGHKS and YYEKEE (reference sequence). The CDR3 is made up of 20 amino acids.

The V and J genes are TRBV30 and TRBJ2-4; possibly TRBD1 for D (6 bases). The germline V gene has CDR1 GTSNPN and CDR2 SVGIG (reference sequence). The V gene lost 4 bases and the J gene lost 1 base, with 14 bases spanning the gap. This CDR3 is built from 15 residues. The CDR3, as DNA: TGTGCCTGGATGGGGCAGGGGCGGGCCAAAAACATTCAGTACTTC. Its translation: CAWMGQGRAKNIQYF.

V is TRBV19 and J is TRBJ1-1, with TRBD1 as a possible D gene (5 bases). The CDR3 has 11 amino acids. In germline, CDR1 is LNHDA, CDR2 SQIVND (reference sequence). Trimming cost V 8 bases and J 9 bases, with 13 bases left between them. In DNA, the CDR3 is TGTGCCAGTTCCCCGGGACCTCAAGCTTTCTTT. Translating gives CASSPGPQAFF. The entire variable domain, with the rest obtained from reference TRBV19 and TRBJ1-1, is as follows: DGGITQSPKYLFRKEGQNVTLSCEQNLNHDAMYWYRQDPGQGLRLIYYSQIVNDFQKGDIAEGYSVSREKKESFPLTVTSAQKNPTAFYLCASSPGPQAFFGQGTRLTVV.

This sequence joins TRBV7-8 and TRBJ1-4, with unresolved D. The CDR3 is 15 residues long. Trimming left V 5 bases short and J 4 bases short, with 14 bases between. Germline V CDR1 and CDR2: SGHVS, FQNEAQ. The CDR3 loop is CASSRDTGLNEKLFF. The DNA for the CDR3 is TGTGCCAGCAGCCGAGACACCGGACTTAATGAAAAACTGTTTTTT.

This rearrangement joins TRBV15 to TRBJ1-5; D gene uncertain. Trimming stripped 0 bases from V and 1 base from J, with 4 bases between. The CDR3 loop spans 14 amino acids. Germline lookup yields CDR1 LNHNV and CDR2 YYDKDF (reference sequence). The CDR3 spells CATSRDNSNQPQHF. The CDR3 nucleotides are TGTGCCACCAGCAGAGATAACAGCAATCAGCCCCAGCATTTT.

V is TRBV29-1 and J is TRBJ1-2; a possible D gene is TRBD1 (5 bases). CDR3 size: 13 residues. Germline CDR1 SQVTM, CDR2 ANQGSEA. Deletions cut 4 bases from V and 0 bases from J, with 9 bases between. The CDR3 DNA is TGCAGCGTTGTAAGGGGCACTAACTATGGCTACACCTTC. As protein: CSVVRGTNYGYTF. Complete variable domain (other parts from reference TRBV29-1 and TRBJ1-2): SAVISQKPSRDICQRGTSLTIQCQVDSQVTMMFWYRQQPGQSLTLIATANQGSEATYESGFVIDKFPISRPNLTFSTLTVSNMSPEDSSIYLCSVVRGTNYGYTFGSGTRLTVV.

This rearrangement joins TRBV5-5 to TRBJ2-3, with D perhaps TRBD1 (6 bases). The germline gives CDR1 SGHKS, CDR2 YYEKEE (reference sequence). The CDR3 runs to 14 residues. V shed 0 bases and J shed 1 base, with 6 bases lying between them. In DNA, the CDR3 is TGTGCCAGCAGCTTGGACAGGGGCACAGATACGCAGTATTTT. Protein sequence: CASSLDRGTDTQYF.

This rearrangement joins TRBV9 to TRBJ2-7; D call uncertain. CDR3 length: 14 amino acids. CDR1 and CDR2 (germline): SGDLS, YYNGEE. V shed 1 base and J shed 1 base, with 9 bases lying between them. The CDR3 spells CASSVRTESYEQYF. The DNA of the CDR3 is TGTGCCAGCAGCGTACGGACGGAGTCCTACGAGCAGTACTTC.

CDR3 amino acids: CASSYYARLAGGVYSGANVLTF. In nucleotides, the CDR3 is TGCGCCAGCAGCTACTATGCTCGACTAGCGGGGGGCGTGTACTCTGGGGCCAACGTCCTGACTTTC. The chain joins TRBV5-1 to TRBJ2-6, with TRBD2 identical over 13 bases. V trimming: 3 bases; J trimming: 0 bases; junction bases outside the gene matches: 15. There are 22 residues in the CDR3. Looked up from germline, CDR1 is SGHRS and CDR2 is YFSETQ.

The V and J genes are TRBV27 and TRBJ1-1, with D unresolved. Germline CDR1 reads MNHEY; CDR2 reads SMNVEV (reference sequence). V was clipped by 5 bases and J by 2 bases, with 9 bases between them. The CDR3 is 13 residues long. The CDR3 nucleotides are TGTGCCAGCAGTGCAGTCCCAAACACTGAAGCTTTCTTT. The encoded protein is CASSAVPNTEAFF.

The chain employs TRBV7-9 and TRBJ2-7; a weak D match, TRBD2 (5 bases). Trimming took off 2 bases at V and 5 bases at J, with 13 bases between the two ends. The CDR3 runs to 14 residues. Germline loops: CDR1 SEHNR, CDR2 FQNEAQ (reference sequence). The CDR3, as DNA: TGTGCCAGCAGCTTACGCTCCCTGAGGGACGAGCAGTACTTC. This codes for CASSLRSLRDEQYF.

A single count supports this clone. In DNA form, the CDR3 reads TGTGCCAGCAGCCTTCGACTAGCGGGGAAGGGAGAGACCCAGTACTTC. It yields the protein CASSLRLAGKGETQYF. The chain has TRBV3-1 (or the pseudogene TRBV3-2) and TRBJ2-5; 11 nucleotides agree with TRBD2. The CDR3 extends over 16 amino acids. Looked up from germline, CDR1 is LGHDT and CDR2 is YNNKEL (reference sequence). J gave up 4 bases and V 4 bases, and 8 bases lay outside the gene matches.

V usage is TRBV30 and J usage is TRBJ1-2, with D perhaps TRBD1 (5 bases). Between the trimmed V and J ends, which lost 1 base and 5 bases, there was a span of 17 bases. The CDR3 loop spans 15 amino acids. Germline V gene data show CDR1 as GTSNPN and CDR2 as SVGIG (reference sequence). The CDR3 protein is CAWSGQGGLIYGYTF. The CDR3 DNA follows: TGTGCCTGGAGTGGTCAGGGCGGTTTGATATATGGCTACACCTTC.

The V gene is TRBV10-3, the J gene TRBJ2-5, with D perhaps TRBD2 (7 bases). V was pared by 3 bases and J by 5 bases, with 13 bases between. The CDR3 is 14 amino acids. The germline CDR1 and CDR2 sequences are ENHRY and SYGVKD. The CDR3 is CAISERGGRETQYF. The DNA of the CDR3 is TGTGCCATCAGTGAAAGGGGGGGCCGCGAGACCCAGTACTTC.

The chain joins TRBV7-9 to TRBJ1-2; D perhaps matches TRBD1 (5 bases). Per germline, CDR1 SEHNR and CDR2 FQNEAQ (reference sequence). V was clipped by 1 base and J by 8 bases, with 11 bases between them. The CDR3 has 13 residues. Here the CDR3 DNA reads TGTGCCAGCAGCTTAGAAGGGGATCGAGGCTACACCTTC. Translation gives CASSLEGDRGYTF.